This T cell receptor (beta chain) was found in a study of T cells after posttransplantation cyclophosphamide. Study observations and caveats: Blood and skin or GI T cell repertoires showed limited TRB overlap. Later blood repertoires were often dominated by clones from the donor CD8+ memory compartment. Recipient CMV seropositivity and CMV reactivation strongly tracked TRB clonality.

This CDR3 has 14 residues. V was clipped by 6 bases and J by 0 bases, with 11 bases between them. Germline-derived CDR1 and CDR2 are MGHDK and SYGVNS. This clone was counted ten times or more. Its antigen is undetermined. The data were produced by immunoSEQ multiplex PCR, yet TCRdb's version contains in-frame clones alone and is incomplete. This sample comprises 20,000 to 25,000 clones, none seen once only. On the day of bone marrow donation, the related graft donor provided peripheral blood. This receptor was obtained from an older woman in good health, CMV-negative, and a related stem cell transplant donor. The chain is built from TRBV25-1 and TRBJ1-1; D unclear. Source material: PBMCs. CDR3 protein: CASSFGLMNTEAFF. CDR3 nucleotides: TGTGCCAGCAGCTTCGGTCTGATGAACACTGAAGCTTTCTTT.